These T cell receptor beta chains were read from a single sample in a study of breast tumors, draining lymph nodes, adjacent tissues. In TCRdb, the multiplex PCR reads were re-called with MiXCR into one record per CDR3 protein. Among over 200,000 distinct CDR3 sequences, roughly 32% were seen once, and the ten largest hold around 1.4%. Sequencing was carried out using axillary lymph node tissue. The receptor source for this set is a female donor with breast cancer. Some clones in this sample may be carry-over from other donors' samples. The CDR3 runs from the conserved cysteine through the conserved F or W. The order of the fields is D gene, J gene, V gene, clone size, CDR3 DNA, CDR3 protein. The D gene is left open where the match is weak. Size tells how often a clone was seen (once, few, many) or the class of an expanded clone, and some rows leave it out.

D: .
J: TRBJ2-3
V: TRBV4-2
size: many
DNA: TGTGCCAGCAGCCGATCGGACAGCTCCACAGATACGCAGTATTTT
CDR3: CASSRSDSSTDTQYF

D: .
J: TRBJ2-3
V: TRBV4-1
size: many
DNA: TGCGCCAGCAGCGATCGGGGGAGCACAGATACGCAGTATTTT
CDR3: CASSDRGSTDTQYF

D: .
J: TRBJ1-5
V: TRBV4-2
size: few
DNA: TGTGCCAGCAGCCAAGATACCCATCAGCCCCAGCATTTT
CDR3: CASSQDTHQPQHF

D: .
J: TRBJ1-2
V: TRBV12-3/TRBV12-4
size: many
DNA: TGTGCCAGCAGTTTCGCGGTTGCCAGGGTATCAAGCGGCTACACCTTC
CDR3: CASSFAVARVSSGYTF

D: .
J: TRBJ2-2
V: TRBV7-3
size: many
DNA: TGTGCCAGCAGTGGTTCCAGGGAAGAGGAGGGCACCGGGGAGCTGTTTTTT
CDR3: CASSGSREEEGTGELFF

D: TRBD1
J: TRBJ1-5
V: TRBV6-1
size: .
DNA: TGTGCCAGCAGATTGGACAGGAGTCAGCCCCAGCATTTT
CDR3: CASRLDRSQPQHF

D: .
J: TRBJ1-2
V: TRBV24-1
size: many
DNA: TGTGCCACCAGTGATACAGGGACTCACTATGGCTACACCTTC
CDR3: CATSDTGTHYGYTF

D: TRBD1
J: TRBJ2-3
V: TRBV7-6
size: .
DNA: TGTGCCAGCAGCTTGACAGGGGGAATGGGGTATTTT
CDR3: CASSLTGGMGYF

D: .
J: TRBJ2-7
V: TRBV4-1
size: many
DNA: TGCGCCAGCAGCCAAGTCAATAGGTACGAGCAGTACTTC
CDR3: CASSQVNRYEQYF

D: TRBD1
J: TRBJ2-7
V: TRBV20-1
size: many
DNA: TGCAGTGCTCCCCGGGACAGTGTCTACGAGCAGTACTTC
CDR3: CSAPRDSVYEQYF

D: .
J: TRBJ1-5
V: TRBV20-1
size: many
DNA: TGCAGTGCCGGAATGGGAGATAGCAATCAGCCCCAGCATTTT
CDR3: CSAGMGDSNQPQHF

D: .
J: TRBJ1-4
V: TRBV4-1
size: many
DNA: TGCGCCAGCAGCTCCCCCCGGCTTGCAACTAATGAAAAACTGTTTTTT
CDR3: CASSSPRLATNEKLFF

D: TRBD2
J: TRBJ2-2
V: TRBV12-3/TRBV12-4
size: many
DNA: TGTGCCAGCAGGACGGGACTAGCGGGAGGGCCGGGCGGGGAGCTGTTTTTT
CDR3: CASRTGLAGGPGGELFF

D: .
J: TRBJ2-1
V: TRBV2
size: many
DNA: TGTGCCAGCATAAGGAGACTTACCAGTGAGCAGTTCTTC
CDR3: CASIRRLTSEQFF

D: TRBD2
J: TRBJ2-7
V: TRBV20-1
size: many
DNA: TGCAGTGCTAGTGAACTAGCGGGAGGATACGAGCAGTACTTC
CDR3: CSASELAGGYEQYF

D: TRBD2
J: TRBJ2-2
V: TRBV18
size: .
DNA: TGTGCCAGCTCACCACAGCGACCAGCGGGAGGGAACACCGGGGAGCTGTTTTTT
CDR3: CASSPQRPAGGNTGELFF

D: .
J: TRBJ2-5
V: TRBV4-1
size: many
DNA: TGCGCCAGCAGCCTAGAGCGGGCTATCAACCAAGAGACCCAGTACTTC
CDR3: CASSLERAINQETQYF

D: TRBD1
J: TRBJ1-1
V: TRBV12-3/TRBV12-4
size: .
DNA: TGTGCCAGCAGTAACAGGGGAAGGGCCCCGAACACTGAAGCTTTCTTT
CDR3: CASSNRGRAPNTEAFF

D: TRBD1
J: TRBJ1-1
V: TRBV6-6
size: .
DNA: TGTGCCAGCAGTTCCACAGGGGGGGGTAGGAACACTGAAGCTTTCTTT
CDR3: CASSSTGGGRNTEAFF

D: .
J: TRBJ2-7
V: TRBV12-3/TRBV12-4
size: many
DNA: TGTGCCAGCAGTCGGGACCTCCAGGCGCAGCAGTACTTC
CDR3: CASSRDLQAQQYF

D: .
J: TRBJ1-4
V: TRBV15
size: .
DNA: TGTGCCACCTCCCCCGGGCAGGGTGTAAATGAAAAACTGTTTTTT
CDR3: CATSPGQGVNEKLFF

D: .
J: TRBJ1-2
V: TRBV7-9
size: .
DNA: TGTGCCAGCAATCCTAGCGGCTACACCTTC
CDR3: CASNPSGYTF

D: .
J: TRBJ2-3
V: TRBV3-1
size: few
DNA: TGTGCCAGCAGCCAAGAATCAGCCCGTCTTACAGATACGCAGTATTTT
CDR3: CASSQESARLTDTQYF

D: TRBD2
J: TRBJ2-7
V: TRBV7-2
size: .
DNA: TGTGCCAGCAGCTTAGAGGGACTAGCGGGCGAGCAGTACTTC
CDR3: CASSLEGLAGEQYF

D: TRBD2
J: TRBJ2-3
V: TRBV14
size: many
DNA: TGTGCCAGCAGCGATAGCGGGAGAACAGATACGCAGTATTTT
CDR3: CASSDSGRTDTQYF

D: .
J: TRBJ1-6
V: TRBV30
size: many
DNA: TGTGCCTGTAACCAGGGCTTCAACATTTATTCACCCCTCCACTTT
CDR3: CACNQGFNIYSPLHF

D: .
J: TRBJ2-2
V: TRBV24-1
size: many
DNA: TGTGCCACCCCTAGGGGATACGACCCGAACACCGGGGAGCTGTTTTTT
CDR3: CATPRGYDPNTGELFF

D: .
J: TRBJ2-1
V: TRBV28
size: .
DNA: TGTGCCAGCGACGGGATGTCTTCCTACAATGAGCAGTTCTTC
CDR3: CASDGMSSYNEQFF

D: .
J: TRBJ2-6
V: TRBV19
size: .
DNA: TGTGCCAGTAGTAAAAGCGGGCAACTGGCCACCGGGGAGCTGTCTTCTGGGGCCAACGTCCTGACTTTC
CDR3: CASSKSGQLATGELSSGANVLTF

D: .
J: TRBJ1-2
V: TRBV18
size: many
DNA: TGTGCCAGCTCACCGGACGGGACCCGGGGCTACACCTTC
CDR3: CASSPDGTRGYTF

D: .
J: TRBJ2-3
V: TRBV4-3
size: many
DNA: TGCGCCAGCAGCCTACTAGGGCCGGCTGTTTTGGATACGCAGTATTTT
CDR3: CASSLLGPAVLDTQYF

D: .
J: TRBJ1-5
V: TRBV20-1
size: many
DNA: TGCAGTGCTAGAGAAAGGGCTTATAGCAATCAGCCCCAGCATTTT
CDR3: CSARERAYSNQPQHF

D: TRBD1
J: TRBJ2-1
V: TRBV24-1
size: many
DNA: TGTGCCACCCCCGGGCCCTTACAGGGGGCGAAGGACAATGAGCAGTTCTTC
CDR3: CATPGPLQGAKDNEQFF

D: TRBD1
J: TRBJ1-6
V: TRBV20-1
size: many
DNA: TGCAGTGCTAGAGCCCAGGGGGCAGGTAATTCACCCCTCCACTTT
CDR3: CSARAQGAGNSPLHF

D: .
J: TRBJ2-5
V: TRBV18
size: .
DNA: TGTGCCAGCTCCCTCATCCGGGCGCCTGAGACCCAGTACTTC
CDR3: CASSLIRAPETQYF

D: .
J: TRBJ2-2
V: TRBV29-1
size: many
DNA: TGCAGCGTTTACAGGGAGAAAAACGGGGAGCTGTTTTTT
CDR3: CSVYREKNGELFF

D: .
J: TRBJ2-5
V: TRBV29-1
size: .
DNA: TGCAGCGGGGTCCAAGAGACCCAGTACTTC
CDR3: CSGVQETQYF

D: .
J: TRBJ1-1
V: TRBV9
size: once
DNA: TGTGCCAGCAGCCTTACCCAGGACAGCACTGAAGCTTTCTTT
CDR3: CASSLTQDSTEAFF

D: .
J: TRBJ1-5
V: TRBV12-3/TRBV12-4
size: many
DNA: TGTGCCAGCACCCCGGGGAATAGCAATCAGCCCCAGCATTTT
CDR3: CASTPGNSNQPQHF

D: TRBD2
J: TRBJ2-7
V: TRBV5-1
size: many
DNA: TGCGCCAGCAGCCCGGGGGGGGCAAGCTACGAGCAGTACTTC
CDR3: CASSPGGASYEQYF

D: TRBD1
J: TRBJ2-5
V: TRBV2
size: .
DNA: TGTGCCTGCAGGGCCTTTGGACAGGGGAAAGAGACCCAGCACTTC
CDR3: CACRAFGQGKETQHF

D: .
J: TRBJ1-4
V: TRBV20-1
size: .
DNA: TGCAGTGCGGGAGCCCTCTTACCGCGCGGAAAACTGTTTTTT
CDR3: CSAGALLPRGKLFF

D: .
J: TRBJ2-7
V: TRBV12-3/TRBV12-4
size: once
DNA: TGTGCCAGCAGTTTCGGCGCAGGGGAGCGGTACTTC
CDR3: CASSFGAGERYF

D: .
J: TRBJ1-2
V: TRBV28
size: many
DNA: TGTGCCAGCAGACGACAGTCCTCCTATGGCTACACCTTC
CDR3: CASRRQSSYGYTF